Included here is one T cell receptor (beta chain) sequence, with context. The antigen remains undetermined. The data are from a study of blood T cells in healthy people across ages. General study findings and limits: The authors considered diversity estimates from one million T cells to be underestimates.

Trimming shortened V by 3 bases and J by 6 bases, and 6 bases separated the two germline ends. The CDR3 spans 12 residues. CDR1 and CDR2 from the germline V gene are SGHVS and FQNEAQ. A second 7 to 11 cycle PCR used barcoded and J-beta primers. TCRdb ran MiXCR on the 5' RACE reads and lists one entry per CDR3 protein. The sample yields about 1.4 million distinct CDR3 sequences, roughly 60% seen once. Isolation per sample recovered at least 7 million PBMCs. Sample: blood. V usage is TRBV7-8 and J usage is TRBJ2-1, with D uncertain. The clonotype originates from a man aged 18 to 35 in good health. CDR3 loop: CASSLIVNEQFF. The CDR3 bases are TGTGCCAGCAGCTTGATAGTCAATGAGCAGTTCTTC.